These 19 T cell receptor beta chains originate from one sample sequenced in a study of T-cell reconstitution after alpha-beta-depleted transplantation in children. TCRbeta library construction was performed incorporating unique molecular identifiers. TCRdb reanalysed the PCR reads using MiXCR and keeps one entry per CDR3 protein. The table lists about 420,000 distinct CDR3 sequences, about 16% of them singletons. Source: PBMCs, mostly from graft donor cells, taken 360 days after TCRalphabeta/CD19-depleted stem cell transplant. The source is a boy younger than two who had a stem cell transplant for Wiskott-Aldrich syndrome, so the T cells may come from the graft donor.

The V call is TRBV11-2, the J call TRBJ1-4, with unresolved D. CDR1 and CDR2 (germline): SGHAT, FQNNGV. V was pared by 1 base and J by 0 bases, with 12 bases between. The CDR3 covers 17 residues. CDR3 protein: CASSLVPVDTTNEKLFF. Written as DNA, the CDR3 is TGTGCCAGCAGCTTAGTTCCCGTGGATACAACTAATGAAAAACTGTTTTTT.

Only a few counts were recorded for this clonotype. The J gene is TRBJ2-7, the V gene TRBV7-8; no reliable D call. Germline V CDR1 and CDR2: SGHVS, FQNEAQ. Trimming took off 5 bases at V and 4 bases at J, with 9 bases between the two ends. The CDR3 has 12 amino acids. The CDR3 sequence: CASSHGRYEQYF. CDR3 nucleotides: TGTGCCAGCAGCCATGGCCGTTACGAGCAGTACTTC.

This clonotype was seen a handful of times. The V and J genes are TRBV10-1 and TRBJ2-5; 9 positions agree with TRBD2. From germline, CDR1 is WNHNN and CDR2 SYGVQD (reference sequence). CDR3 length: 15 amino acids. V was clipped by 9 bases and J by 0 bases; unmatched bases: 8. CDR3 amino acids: CARQYRTSDQETQYF. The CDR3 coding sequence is TGCGCCAGACAGTACCGGACTAGCGACCAAGAGACCCAGTACTTC.

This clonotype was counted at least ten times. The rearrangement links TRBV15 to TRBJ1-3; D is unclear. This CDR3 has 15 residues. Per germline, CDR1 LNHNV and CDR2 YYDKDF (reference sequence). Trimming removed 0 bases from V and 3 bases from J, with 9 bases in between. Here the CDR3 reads CATSRDITDGNTIYF. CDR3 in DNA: TGTGCCACCAGCAGAGATATAACGGATGGAAACACCATATATTTT. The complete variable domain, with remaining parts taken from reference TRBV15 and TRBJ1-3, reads DAMVIQNPRYQVTQFGKPVTLSCSQTLNHNVMYWYQQKSSQAPKLLFHYYDKDFNNEADTPDNFQSRRPNTSFCFLDIRSPGLGDTAMYLCATSRDITDGNTIYFGEGSWLTVV.

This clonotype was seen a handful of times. The CDR3 DNA reads as TGCGCCAGCAGCCTTAATACTTTCACCGTATACACTGAAGCTTTCTTT. Residues: CASSLNTFTVYTEAFF. This chain uses TRBV4-1 with TRBJ1-1; D gene unclear. Germline V CDR1 and CDR2: MGHRA, YSYEKL. The length of the CDR3 is 16 residues. The ends were cut back, 4 bases at V and 3 bases at J, with 18 bases in the middle.

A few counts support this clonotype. The CDR3 spells CASSLRQTGANVLTF. CDR3 DNA sequence: TGTGCCAGCAGTTTAAGGCAAACTGGGGCCAACGTCCTGACTTTC. This chain uses TRBV27 with TRBJ2-6; D remains ambiguous. The CDR3 spans 15 residues. Germline CDR1 MNHEY, CDR2 SMNVEV (reference sequence). V shed 2 bases and J shed 2 bases, with 7 bases lying between them. The whole variable domain, remainder taken from reference TRBV27 and TRBJ2-6, is EAQVTQNPRYLITVTGKKLTVTCSQNMNHEYMSWYRQDPGLGLRQIYYSMNVEVTDKGDVPEGYKVSRKEKRNFPLILESPSPNQTSLYFCASSLRQTGANVLTFGAGSRLTVL.

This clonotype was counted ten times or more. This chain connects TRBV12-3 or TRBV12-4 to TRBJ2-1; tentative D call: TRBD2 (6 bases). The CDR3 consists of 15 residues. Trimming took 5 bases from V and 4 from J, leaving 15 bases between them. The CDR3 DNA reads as TGTGCCAGCAGTCCCGGAATCGCGGGATACAATGAGCAGTTCTTC. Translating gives CASSPGIAGYNEQFF.

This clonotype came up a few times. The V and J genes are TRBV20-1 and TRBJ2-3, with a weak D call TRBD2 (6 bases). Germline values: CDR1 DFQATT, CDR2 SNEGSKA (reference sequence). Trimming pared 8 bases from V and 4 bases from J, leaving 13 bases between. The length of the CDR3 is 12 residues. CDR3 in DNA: TGCAGTAGAACGGGGGAAGCAGATACGCAGTATTTT. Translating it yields CSRTGEADTQYF.

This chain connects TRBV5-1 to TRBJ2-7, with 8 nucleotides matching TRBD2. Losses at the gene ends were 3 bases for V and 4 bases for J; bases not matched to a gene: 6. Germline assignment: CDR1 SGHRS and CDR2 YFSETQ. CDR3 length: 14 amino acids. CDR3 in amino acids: CASSSWTSSYEQYF. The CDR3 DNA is TGCGCCAGCAGCTCGTGGACTAGCTCGTACGAGCAGTACTTC.

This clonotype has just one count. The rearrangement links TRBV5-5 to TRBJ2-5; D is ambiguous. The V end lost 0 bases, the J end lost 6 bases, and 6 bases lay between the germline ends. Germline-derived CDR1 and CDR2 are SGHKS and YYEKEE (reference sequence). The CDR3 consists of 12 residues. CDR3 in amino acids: CASSLDWKTQYF. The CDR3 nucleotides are TGTGCCAGCAGCTTGGACTGGAAGACCCAGTACTTC.

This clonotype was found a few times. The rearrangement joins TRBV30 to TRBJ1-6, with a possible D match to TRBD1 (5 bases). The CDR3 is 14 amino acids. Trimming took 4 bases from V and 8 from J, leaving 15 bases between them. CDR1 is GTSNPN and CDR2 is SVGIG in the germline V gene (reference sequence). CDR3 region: CAWNPAGQYSPLHF. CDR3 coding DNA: TGTGCCTGGAATCCGGCAGGGCAGTATTCACCCCTCCACTTT. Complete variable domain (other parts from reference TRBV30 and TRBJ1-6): SQTIHQWPATLVQPVGSPLSLECTVEGTSNPNLYWYRQAAGRGLQLLFYSVGIGQISSEVPQNLSASRPQDRQFILSSKKLLLSDSGFYLCAWNPAGQYSPLHFGNGTRLTVT.

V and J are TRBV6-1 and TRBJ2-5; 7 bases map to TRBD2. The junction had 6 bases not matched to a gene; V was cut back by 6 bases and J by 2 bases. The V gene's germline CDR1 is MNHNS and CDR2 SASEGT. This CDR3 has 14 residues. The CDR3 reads CASSPLGGQETQYF. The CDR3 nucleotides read TGTGCCAGCAGCCCCCTGGGGGGGCAAGAGACCCAGTACTTC.

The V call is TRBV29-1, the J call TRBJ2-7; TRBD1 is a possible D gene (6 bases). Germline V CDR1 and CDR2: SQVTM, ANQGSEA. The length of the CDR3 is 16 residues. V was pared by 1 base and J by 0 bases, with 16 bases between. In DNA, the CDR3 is TGCAGCGTTGAAGGAAGCGACCGGGACAACTCCTACGAGCAGTACTTC. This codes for CSVEGSDRDNSYEQYF.

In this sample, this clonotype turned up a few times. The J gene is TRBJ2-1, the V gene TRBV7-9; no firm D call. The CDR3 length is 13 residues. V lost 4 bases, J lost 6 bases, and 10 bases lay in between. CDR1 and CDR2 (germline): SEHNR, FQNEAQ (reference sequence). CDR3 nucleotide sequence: TGTGCCAGCAGCTCAAGGGCCCGCAATGAGCAGTTCTTC. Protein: CASSSRARNEQFF.

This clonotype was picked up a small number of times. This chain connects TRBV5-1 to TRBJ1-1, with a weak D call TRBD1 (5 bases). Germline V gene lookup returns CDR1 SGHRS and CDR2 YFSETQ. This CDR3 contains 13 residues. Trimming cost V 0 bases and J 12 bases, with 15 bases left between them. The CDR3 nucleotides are TGCGCCAGCAGCTTGGCAGGGAACCGTATTTCTTTCTTT. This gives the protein CASSLAGNRISFF.

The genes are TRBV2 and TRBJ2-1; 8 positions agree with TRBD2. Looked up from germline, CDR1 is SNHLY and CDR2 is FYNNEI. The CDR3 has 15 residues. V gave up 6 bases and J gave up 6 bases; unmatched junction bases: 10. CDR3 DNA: TGTGCCAGCAGAGCACCGGGACTAGGGATCAATGAGCAGTTCTTC. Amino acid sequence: CASRAPGLGINEQFF.

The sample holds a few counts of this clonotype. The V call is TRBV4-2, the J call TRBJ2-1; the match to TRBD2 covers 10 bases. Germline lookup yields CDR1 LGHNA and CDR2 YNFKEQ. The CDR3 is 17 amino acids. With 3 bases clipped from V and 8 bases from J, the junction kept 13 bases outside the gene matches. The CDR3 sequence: CASSHRAGGPIGDEQFF. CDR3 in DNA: TGTGCCAGCAGCCACCGAGCGGGGGGGCCGATAGGGGATGAGCAGTTCTTC.

The CDR3 coding sequence is TGTGCCAGCAGCGTAGACCCTAGCGGGAGCACCGGGGAGCTGTTTTTT. Its protein is CASSVDPSGSTGELFF. The chain recombines TRBV9 with TRBJ2-2, with TRBD2 identical over 10 bases. The germline V gene encodes CDR1 SGDLS and CDR2 YYNGEE. Trimming took 0 bases from V and 4 from J; bases not matched to a gene: 3. There are 16 residues in the CDR3.

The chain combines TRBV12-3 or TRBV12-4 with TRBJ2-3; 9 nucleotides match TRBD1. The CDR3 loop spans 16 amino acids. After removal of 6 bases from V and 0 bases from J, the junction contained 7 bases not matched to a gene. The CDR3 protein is CASRSGQGLSTDTQYF. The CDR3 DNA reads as TGTGCCAGCAGATCCGGACAGGGGCTAAGCACAGATACGCAGTATTTT.